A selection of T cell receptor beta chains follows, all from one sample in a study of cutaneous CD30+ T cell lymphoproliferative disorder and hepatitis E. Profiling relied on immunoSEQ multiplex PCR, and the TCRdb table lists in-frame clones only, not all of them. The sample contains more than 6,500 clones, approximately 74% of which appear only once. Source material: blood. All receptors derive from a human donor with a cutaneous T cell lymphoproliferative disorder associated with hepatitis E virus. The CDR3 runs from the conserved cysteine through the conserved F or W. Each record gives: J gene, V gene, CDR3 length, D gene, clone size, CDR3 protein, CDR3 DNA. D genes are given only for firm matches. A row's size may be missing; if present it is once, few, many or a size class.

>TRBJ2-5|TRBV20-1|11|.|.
CSAPSQETQYF
TGCAGTGCTCCATCTCAAGAGACCCAGTACTTC
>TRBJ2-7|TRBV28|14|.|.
CASSFGNTAYEQYF
TGTGCCAGCAGTTTTGGGAACACCGCCTACGAGCAGTACTTC
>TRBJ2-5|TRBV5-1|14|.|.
CASSGPTRGETQYF
TGCGCCAGCAGCGGCCCGACTAGGGGAGAGACCCAGTACTTC
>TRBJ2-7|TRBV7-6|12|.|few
CASSLGQTEQYF
TGTGCCAGCAGCTTGGGACAAACTGAGCAGTACTTC
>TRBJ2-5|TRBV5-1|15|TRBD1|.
CASSASRGLGETQYF
TGCGCCAGCAGCGCAAGCAGGGGGCTCGGAGAGACCCAGTACTTC
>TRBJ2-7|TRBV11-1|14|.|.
CASSPDRFSYEQYF
TGTGCCAGCAGCCCCGACAGATTCTCCTACGAGCAGTACTTC
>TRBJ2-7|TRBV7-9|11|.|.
CASSPGPEQYF
TGTGCCAGCAGCCCCGGCCCCGAGCAGTACTTC
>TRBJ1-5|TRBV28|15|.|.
CASSQAEAGNQPQHF
TGTGCCAGCAGCCAAGCGGAGGCGGGCAATCAGCCCCAGCATTTT
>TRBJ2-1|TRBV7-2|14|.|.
CASRPDFSYNEQFF
TGTGCCAGCAGACCTGACTTCTCCTACAATGAGCAGTTCTTC
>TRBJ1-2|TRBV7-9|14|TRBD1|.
CASSQGQGDSGYTF
TGTGCCAGCAGCCAGGGACAGGGGGATAGTGGCTACACCTTC
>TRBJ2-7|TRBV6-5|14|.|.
CASSYSLPDREQYF
TGTGCCAGCAGTTATTCCCTTCCTGACAGGGAGCAGTACTTC
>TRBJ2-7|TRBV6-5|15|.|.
CASSPELTGRYEQYF
TGTGCCAGCAGTCCAGAATTGACAGGGAGGTACGAGCAGTACTTC
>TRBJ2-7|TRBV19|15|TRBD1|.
CASRAGGSASYEQYF
TGTGCCAGTAGGGCAGGGGGTTCGGCTTCCTACGAGCAGTACTTC
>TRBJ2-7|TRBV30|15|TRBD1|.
CAWSVRTGGLYEQYF
TGTGCCTGGAGTGTACGAACAGGGGGCTTGTACGAGCAGTACTTC
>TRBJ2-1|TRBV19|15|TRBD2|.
CASSLLASDYNEQFF
TGTGCCAGTAGCCTACTAGCGTCCGATTACAATGAGCAGTTCTTC
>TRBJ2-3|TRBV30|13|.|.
CAWSEAGGHTQYF
TGTGCCTGGAGTGAGGCAGGGGGGCATACGCAGTATTTT
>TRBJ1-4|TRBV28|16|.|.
CASSLWDRTLKEKLFF
TGTGCCAGCAGTTTGTGGGACCGGACCCTAAAAGAAAAACTGTTTTTT
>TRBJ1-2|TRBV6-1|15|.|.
CASSEAAWTNYGYTF
TGTGCCAGCAGTGAAGCCGCGTGGACAAACTATGGCTACACCTTC
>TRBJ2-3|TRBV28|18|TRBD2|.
CASSSGTSGRFGTDTQYF
TGTGCCAGCAGTTCCGGGACTAGCGGGAGGTTCGGGACAGATACGCAGTATTTT
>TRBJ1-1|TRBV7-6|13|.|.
CASSRSVYTEAFF
TGTGCCAGCAGCCGATCAGTTTACACTGAAGCTTTCTTT
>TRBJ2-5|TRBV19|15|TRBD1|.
CASSAGQGARETQYF
TGTGCCAGTAGTGCCGGACAGGGGGCGCGAGAGACCCAGTACTTC
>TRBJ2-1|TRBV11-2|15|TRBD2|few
CASSFLAGGYNEQFF
TGTGCCAGCAGCTTCCTTGCGGGGGGTTACAATGAGCAGTTCTTC
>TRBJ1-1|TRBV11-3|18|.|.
CASSPNSGAGNMNTEAFF
TGTGCCAGCAGCCCTAACTCGGGGGCCGGTAACATGAACACTGAAGCTTTCTTT
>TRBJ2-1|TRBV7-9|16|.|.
CASSPGPKGPYNEQFF
TGTGCCAGCAGCCCCGGGCCGAAGGGCCCTTACAATGAGCAGTTCTTC
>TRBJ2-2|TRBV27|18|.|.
CASRTTAARAGGTGELFF
TGTGCCAGCAGAACCACCGCCGCTAGGGCCGGGGGAACCGGGGAGCTGTTTTTT
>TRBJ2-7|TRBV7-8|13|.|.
CASSFDALGEQYF
TGTGCCAGCAGCTTCGACGCTTTGGGCGAGCAGTACTTC
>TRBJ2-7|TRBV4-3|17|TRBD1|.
CASSQDWGQGAPYEQYF
TGCGCCAGCAGCCAAGATTGGGGACAGGGGGCTCCCTACGAGCAGTACTTC
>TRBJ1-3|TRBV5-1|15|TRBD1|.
CASSPGDSSGNTIYF
TGCGCCAGCAGCCCGGGGGACAGCTCTGGAAACACCATATATTTT
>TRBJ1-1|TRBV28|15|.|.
CASSFSWGGNTEAFF
TGTGCCAGCAGTTTTAGTTGGGGAGGTAACACTGAAGCTTTCTTT
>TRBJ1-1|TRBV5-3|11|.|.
CASSLGVIAFF
TGTGCCAGCAGCTTGGGGGTAATAGCTTTCTTT
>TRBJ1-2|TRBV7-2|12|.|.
CASSLEGHGYTF
TGTGCCAGCAGCTTGGAGGGGCATGGCTACACCTTC
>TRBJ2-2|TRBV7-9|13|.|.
CASSPTNTGELFF
TGTGCCAGCAGCCCTACCAACACCGGGGAGCTGTTTTTT
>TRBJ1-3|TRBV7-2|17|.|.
CASSLAVRGASGNTIYF
TGTGCCAGCAGCTTAGCGGTTCGGGGGGCATCTGGAAACACCATATATTTT
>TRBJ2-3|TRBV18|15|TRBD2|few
CASLLGEGNSDTQYF
TGTGCCAGCCTCCTGGGGGAGGGAAACTCAGATACGCAGTATTTT
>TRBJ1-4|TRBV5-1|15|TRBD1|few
CASSHSGTANEKLFF
TGCGCCAGCAGCCATTCTGGGACAGCGAATGAAAAACTGTTTTTT
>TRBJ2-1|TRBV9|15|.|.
CASSVEFAGYGEQFF
TGTGCCAGCAGCGTAGAGTTCGCGGGGTACGGTGAGCAGTTCTTC
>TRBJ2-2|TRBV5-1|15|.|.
CASSLAQVNTGELFF
TGCGCCAGCAGCTTGGCCCAGGTGAACACCGGGGAGCTGTTTTTT
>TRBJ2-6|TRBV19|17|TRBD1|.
CASLTGQGVSGANVLTF
TGTGCCAGCTTAACGGGACAGGGGGTCTCTGGGGCCAACGTCCTGACTTTC
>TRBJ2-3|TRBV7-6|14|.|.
CASSLRRHPDTQYF
TGTGCCAGCAGCTTACGCCGTCATCCCGATACGCAGTATTTT